This T cell receptor beta chain was obtained from a study of spatial heterogeneity in lung cancer. Every cDNA TCR molecule received its own unique molecular identifier. TCRdb re-called the 5' RACE reads with MiXCR, one entry per CDR3 protein. The sample comprises about 38,000 distinct CDR3 sequences, around 7.2% of which are singletons, and 28% rests with the top ten. Documented time point: sample taken at primary tumor resection. No cell sorting; template was whole RNA from tumor, lung tissue or PBMC. Germline V lookup: CDR1 SEHNR, CDR2 FQNEAQ (reference sequence). V shed 5 bases and J 3 bases; nucleotides not matched to a gene: 3. The CDR3 has 14 amino acids.

This chain uses TRBV7-9 with TRBJ1-4, with TRBD1 matching over 7 bases. The TCR sequence derives from a male donor with early-stage non-small cell lung cancer. This specimen was PBMCs, taken at surgery. CDR3 protein: CASSEGAANEKLFF. In DNA form, the CDR3 reads TGTGCCAGCAGCGAGGGGGCGGCTAATGAAAAACTGTTTTTT.